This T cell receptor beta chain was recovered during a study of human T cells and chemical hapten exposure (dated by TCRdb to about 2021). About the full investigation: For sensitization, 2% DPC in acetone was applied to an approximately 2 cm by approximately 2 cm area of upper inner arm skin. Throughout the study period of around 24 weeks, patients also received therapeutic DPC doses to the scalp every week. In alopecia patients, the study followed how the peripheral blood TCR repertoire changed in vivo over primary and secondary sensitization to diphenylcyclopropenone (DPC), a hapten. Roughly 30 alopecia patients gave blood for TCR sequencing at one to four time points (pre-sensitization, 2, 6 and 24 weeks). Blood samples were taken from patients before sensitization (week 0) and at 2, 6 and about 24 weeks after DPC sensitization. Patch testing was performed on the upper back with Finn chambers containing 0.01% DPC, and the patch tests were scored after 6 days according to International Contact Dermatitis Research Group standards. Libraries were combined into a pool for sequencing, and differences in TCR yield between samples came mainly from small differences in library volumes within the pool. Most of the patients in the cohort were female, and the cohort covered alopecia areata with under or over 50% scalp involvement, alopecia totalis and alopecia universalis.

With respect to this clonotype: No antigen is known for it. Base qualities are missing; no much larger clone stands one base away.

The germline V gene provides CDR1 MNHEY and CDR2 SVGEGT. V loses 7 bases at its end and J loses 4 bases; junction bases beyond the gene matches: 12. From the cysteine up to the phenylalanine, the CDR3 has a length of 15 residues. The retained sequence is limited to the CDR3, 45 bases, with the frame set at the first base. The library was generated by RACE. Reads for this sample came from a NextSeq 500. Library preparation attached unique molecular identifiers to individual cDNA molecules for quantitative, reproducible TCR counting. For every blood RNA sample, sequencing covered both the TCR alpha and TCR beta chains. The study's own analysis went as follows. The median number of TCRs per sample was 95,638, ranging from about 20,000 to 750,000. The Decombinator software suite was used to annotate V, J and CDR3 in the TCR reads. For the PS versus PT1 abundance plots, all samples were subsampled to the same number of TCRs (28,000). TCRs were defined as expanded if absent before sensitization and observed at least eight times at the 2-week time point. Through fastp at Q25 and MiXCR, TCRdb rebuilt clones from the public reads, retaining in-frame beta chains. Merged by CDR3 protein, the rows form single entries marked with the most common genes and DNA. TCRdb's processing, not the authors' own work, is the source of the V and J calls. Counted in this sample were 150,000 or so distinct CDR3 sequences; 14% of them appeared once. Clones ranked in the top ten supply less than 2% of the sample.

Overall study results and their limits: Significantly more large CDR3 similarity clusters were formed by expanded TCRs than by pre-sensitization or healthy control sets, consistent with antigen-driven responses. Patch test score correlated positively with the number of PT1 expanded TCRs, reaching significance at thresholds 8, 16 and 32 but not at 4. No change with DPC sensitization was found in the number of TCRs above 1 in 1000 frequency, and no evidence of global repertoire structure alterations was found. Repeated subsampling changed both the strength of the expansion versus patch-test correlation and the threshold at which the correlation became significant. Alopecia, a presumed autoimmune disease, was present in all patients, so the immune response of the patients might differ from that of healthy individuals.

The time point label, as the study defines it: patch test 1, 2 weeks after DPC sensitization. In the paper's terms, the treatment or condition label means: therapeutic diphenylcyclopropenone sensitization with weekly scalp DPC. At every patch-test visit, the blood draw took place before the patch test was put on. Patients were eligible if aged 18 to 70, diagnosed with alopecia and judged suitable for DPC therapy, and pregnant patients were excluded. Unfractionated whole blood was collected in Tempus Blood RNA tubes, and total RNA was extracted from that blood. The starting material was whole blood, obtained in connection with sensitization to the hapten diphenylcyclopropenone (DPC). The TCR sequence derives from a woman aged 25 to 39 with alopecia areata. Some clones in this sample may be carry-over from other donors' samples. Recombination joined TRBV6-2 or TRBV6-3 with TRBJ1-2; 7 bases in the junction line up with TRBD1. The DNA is TGTGCCAGCACCCGTGACAGGGCCTTTAGCTATGGCTACACCTTC. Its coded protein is CASTRDRAFSYGYTF.